Described below is a single TCR beta chain sequence and its context. No cognate antigen has been identified for it. Given a much more abundant clone one base away, this may be a read error. The CDR3 measures 13 amino acids from cysteine to phenylalanine. Only the CDR3 part of the read is kept: 39 bases, read in frame from the first base. In the germline V gene, CDR1 corresponds to MNHEY and CDR2 to SVGAGI. V is clipped by 4 bases and J by 8 bases, and the sequence between their germline boundaries is 14 bases long. Amplification of TCR beta CDR3 regions was carried out from RNA transcripts. The first round of RT-PCR for the TCR CDR3 was performed with the HTBI primer set and the Qiagen OneStep RT-PCR kit. Libraries were constructed in a second round of multiplex PCR, after which size selection and purification were performed. Sequencing of the libraries was done on an Illumina HiSeq2000 using paired-end 100 bp reads. The paper's processing steps were these. SOAPnuke was used to process the raw data, with reads discarded if the reads contained adapters or uncalled bases, had a mean Phred below 15, or lacked an exact constant-primer or identifier match. High-quality paired reads were merged with COPE v1.2.5, and unique nucleotide sequences were defined as clonotypes. MiTCR v1.1 was used to align clonotypes to the IMGT TRBV, TRBD and TRBJ reference segments. Analysis was restricted to V-J combinations with a frequency above 0.0001, which covered 98% to 99.2% of repertoires. A TCS score was defined as the ratio of F50 (clonal expansion) to E x V (chaos), with BLOSUM62-based TCRdist applied between CDR3 peptides within each V-J. Welch's t-statistics and random forest reduced 500 to 650 V-J features to 13, which were used in a naive Bayes classifier (R e1071). Thyroid-blood repertoire similarity was quantified with the Morisita-Horn index. TCRdb reworked the public reads: Q25 trimming with fastp, MiXCR clone assembly, productive beta chains retained. Each entry is one CDR3 protein sequence, shown with its most common DNA and genes. The V and J calls come from TCRdb's annotation, not from the publication. Within this sample are around 700,000 distinct CDR3 sequences, with around 40% of them counted one time only. The ten largest account for around 30% of the sample.

This sample is drawn from a study of T cells in Graves' hyperthyroidism and ophthalmopathy (dated by TCRdb to about 2019). Background for the entire study: Peripheral blood samples were taken at initial diagnosis, before any treatment was given. A discovery cohort of 95 to 100 patients, roughly 40 with Graves' ophthalmopathy and approximately 55 with stable Graves' hyperthyroidism, was used to find distinguishing TCR V-J signatures. An independent validation cohort of under 20 hyperthyroidism patients and about 15 patients who later progressed to ophthalmopathy tested prospective prediction of ophthalmopathy. The roughly 100 discovery patients were randomly divided into training and test sets at a 7:3 ratio. In several Graves' hyperthyroidism patients, the study also compared T-cell repertoires from thyroid tissue with T-cell repertoires from blood. After blood sampling, hyperthyroidism patients were treated with methimazole at a starting dose of 30 mg daily, and ophthalmopathy patients were treated with high-dose intravenous methylprednisolone. The paper reports TCR Vbeta CDR3 sequencing of 130 to 150 peripheral blood samples: around 41 ophthalmopathy, approximately 74 hyperthyroidism and 17 progressor patients. The study at large found these results: Most expanded thyroid clonotypes (frequency above 0.001) were also detected in blood, a finding suggesting that blood repertoires may reflect thyroid immune responses. Ophthalmopathy was separated from stable hyperthyroidism by a 13 V-J signature model, with 85% to 90% sensitivity and roughly 81% specificity obtained in cross-validation and 80%/75% obtained in testing. Sample size was not statistically predetermined, and blinding of investigators to group allocation was not performed. During validation, the model predicted progression to ophthalmopathy a median of about 5.9 months ahead of onset, with roughly 65% sensitivity and almost 75% specificity.

A patient counted as having stable Graves' hyperthyroidism if no progression to ophthalmopathy occurred over 18 months of follow-up. The hyperthyroidism patients were between 18 and 65 years old and newly diagnosed, with a disease duration of less than 2 months. Exclusion was applied to patients with uncontrolled infections, other autoimmune diseases, pregnancy or lactation. Diagnoses were established on the basis of clinical symptoms, serum thyroxine and TRAb, thyroid ultrasound, and orbital computed tomography. Ficoll-Paque density gradient centrifugation was used to isolate PBMCs from around 9.1 ml of fresh peripheral blood. Total RNA was extracted with Trizol reagent, and quality was checked on an Agilent 2100 Bioanalyzer.

The chain is encoded by TRBV6-5 joined to TRBJ1-2, with a tentative D gene TRBD1 over 5 matching bases. Specimen: blood. This TCR was recovered from a woman aged 40 to 55 with Graves' hyperthyroidism. CDR3 region: CASSSQAGGGYTF. The DNA sequence follows: TGTGCCAGCAGTTCACAGGCCGGGGGAGGCTACACCTTC.